The present T cell receptor beta chain was sequenced within a study of human T cells and chemical hapten exposure. Time point in this sample: patch test 3, about 24 weeks after DPC sensitization. This sample's treatment: therapeutic diphenylcyclopropenone sensitization with weekly scalp DPC. Someone pulled total RNA out of unfractionated whole blood. With regard to this clonotype: At one of its ends the junction is not consistent with the germline gene, which may arise from a read error.

Germline V lookup: CDR1 WNHNN, CDR2 SYGVQD (reference sequence). The CDR3 consists of 12 residues. TCRdb reprocessed the RACE reads via MiXCR and lists one record per CDR3 protein. Here the sample spans some 62,000 distinct CDR3 sequences, 9.5% to 11% being singletons. The specimen was whole blood, collected in connection with sensitization to the hapten diphenylcyclopropenone (DPC). V is TRBV10-1 and J is TRBJ2-2; D uncertain. The TCR originated in a young woman with alopecia areata. Some clones in this sample may be carry-over from other donors' samples. Written as DNA, the CDR3 is TGCGCCAGCGCGTCAAGTACCGGAGAGCTGTTTTTT. Residues: CASASSTGELFF.